The 12 T cell receptor beta chains given below trace back to one sample, sequenced in a study of post-analysis software for immune sequencing data. Study-wide findings and caveats: Elevated frequency relative to controls characterized four or five TRBV segments in patients, TRBV5-6, TRBV5-1 and TRBV20-1 among them.

The TCR beta cDNA libraries contained unique molecular identifiers. TCRdb re-called the PCR reads through MiXCR, storing one row per CDR3 protein. There are fewer than 550,000 distinct CDR3 sequences in the sample; about a third occur only once, and 6% lies in the top ten. No antigen has been assigned to these receptors. Sequencing input: blood. These receptors came from a girl aged 2 to 17 with multiple sclerosis.

This chain connects TRBV7-9 to TRBJ2-3; the D gene is possibly TRBD1 (5 bases). The CDR3 runs to 18 residues. Germline-derived CDR1 and CDR2 are SEHNR and FQNEAQ (reference sequence). Trimming shortened V by 5 bases and J by 0 bases, and 21 bases separated the two germline ends. CDR3 nucleotides: TGTGCCAGCAGCCCCTGGTTCGGCCAGGGCGATAGCACAGATACGCAGTATTTT. It encodes CASSPWFGQGDSTDTQYF.

This sequence joins TRBV12-3 or TRBV12-4 and TRBJ1-2, with 8 positions matching TRBD1. Trimming removed 5 bases from V and 4 bases from J; junction bases left unmatched: 3. The CDR3 runs to 13 residues. CDR3 residues: CASSLQGAYGYTF. For the CDR3, the DNA is TGTGCCAGCAGTCTCCAGGGGGCCTATGGCTACACCTTC.

In its sample, this clonotype was seen a few times. The chain combines TRBV3-1 with TRBJ2-1; TRBD1 might be the D (5 bases). This CDR3 region has 16 residues. Germline assignment: CDR1 LGHDT and CDR2 YNNKEL (reference sequence). V was pared by 0 bases and J by 2 bases, with 11 bases between. The CDR3 sequence: CASSQESGPPYNEQFF. As DNA, the CDR3 is TGTGCCAGCAGCCAAGAATCAGGGCCCCCCTACAATGAGCAGTTCTTC.

The chain links TRBV11-2 to TRBJ2-1; the D is unclear. This CDR3 comprises 16 residues. Germline V gene sequence: CDR1 SGHAT, CDR2 FQNNGV. Between the trimmed V and J ends, which lost 1 base and 5 bases, there was a span of 15 bases. DNA of the CDR3: TGTGCCAGCAGCTTAGGTCCGCACCTCTACGACAATGAGCAGTTCTTC. It specifies CASSLGPHLYDNEQFF. The entire variable domain, with the rest obtained from reference TRBV11-2 and TRBJ2-1, is as follows: EAGVAQSPRYKIIEKRQSVAFWCNPISGHATLYWYQQILGQGPKLLIQFQNNGVVDDSQLPKDRFSAERLKGVDSTLKIQPAKLEDSAVYLCASSLGPHLYDNEQFFGPGTRLTVL.

The chain links TRBV20-1 to TRBJ2-1, with no clear D. Germline V lookup: CDR1 DFQATT, CDR2 SNEGSKA (reference sequence). The CDR3 length is 13 residues. V lost 0 bases and J 3 bases, leaving 6 bases between the germline ends. The CDR3 is CSAREIVYNEQFF. The CDR3 DNA reads as TGCAGTGCTAGAGAAATCGTCTACAATGAGCAGTTCTTC.

This clonotype was found a few times. The chain carries TRBV3-1 and TRBJ2-3; 9 bases map to TRBD2. Losses at the gene ends were 0 bases for V and 3 bases for J; bases not matched to a gene: 13. This CDR3 is built from 19 residues. Germline V CDR1 and CDR2: LGHDT, YNNKEL (reference sequence). For the CDR3, the DNA is TGTGCCAGCAGCCAAGATGAACTAGCGGGCCCAACGGTAACAGATACGCAGTATTTT. Translating it yields CASSQDELAGPTVTDTQYF.

The rearrangement links TRBV5-1 to TRBJ2-7; D ambiguous. V was pared by 3 bases and J by 2 bases, with 12 bases between. The CDR3 is 14 amino acids. Germline-derived CDR1 and CDR2 are SGHRS and YFSETQ. The CDR3 DNA is TGCGCCAGCAGCTCAGGAACAGCAACCTACGAGCAGTACTTC. This gives the protein CASSSGTATYEQYF. The entire variable domain, with the rest obtained from reference TRBV5-1 and TRBJ2-7, is as follows: KAGVTQTPRYLIKTRGQQVTLSCSPISGHRSVSWYQQTPGQGLQFLFEYFSETQRNKGNFPGRFSGRQFSNSRSEMNVSTLELGDSALYLCASSSGTATYEQYFGPGTRLTVT.

This clonotype was picked up a small number of times. The J gene is TRBJ2-7, the V gene TRBV20-1; D is perhaps TRBD1 or TRBD2 (5 bases each). This CDR3 is 14 amino acids long. Trimming cost V 4 bases and J 6 bases, with 19 bases left between them. The germline V gene encodes CDR1 DFQATT and CDR2 SNEGSKA (reference sequence). This chain's CDR3 is CSATGRPVRSEQYF. The CDR3 nucleotides are TGCAGTGCTACGGGGCGTCCGGTTCGGAGCGAGCAGTACTTC.

This chain joins TRBV20-1 and TRBJ2-5; D possibly uses TRBD1 or TRBD2 (6 bases each). V gave up 0 bases and J gave up 2 bases, with 19 bases separating them. The CDR3 loop spans 17 amino acids. The germline gives CDR1 DFQATT, CDR2 SNEGSKA (reference sequence). The CDR3 region is CSARDWARQGRQETQYF. In nucleotides, the CDR3 is TGCAGTGCTAGAGATTGGGCCAGGCAGGGGAGGCAAGAGACCCAGTACTTC.

Concerning this clonotype itself: The germline gene is not matched at one end of the junction; a read error may be the cause. The chain joins TRBV6-1 to TRBJ2-1; D assignment may be TRBD1 or TRBD2 (5 bases each). Germline-derived CDR1 and CDR2 are MNHNS and SASEGT. The CDR3 loop spans 16 amino acids. The CDR3 bases are TGTGCCAGTAGTGCGCGATTCCGGGACGGAGGAAATGAGCAGTTCTTC. Translating it yields CASSARFRDGGNEQFF.

This clonotype has a handful of counts. DNA of the CDR3: TGTGCCAGCAGCTGGGGGGGGGCAGGGATGAGGGGCAATCAGCCCCAGCATTTT. It encodes CASSWGGAGMRGNQPQHF. V gene TRBV5-8 combines with J gene TRBJ1-5, with a tentative D call TRBD1 (6 bases). CDR3 size: 18 residues. The V gene lost 3 bases and the J gene lost 2 bases, with 21 bases spanning the gap. The germline CDR1 and CDR2 sequences are SGHTS and YDEGEE.

This clonotype was detected ten times or more. This chain connects TRBV18 to TRBJ2-3, with TRBD2 matching over 8 bases. The CDR3 spans 16 residues. Germline loops: CDR1 KGHSH, CDR2 LQKENI. V dropped 1 base and J dropped 0; count of bases not matched to a gene: 3. CDR3 sequence reads: CASSPLAGGSTDTQYF. In nucleotides, the CDR3 is TGTGCCAGCTCACCACTCGCGGGGGGAAGCACAGATACGCAGTATTTT.